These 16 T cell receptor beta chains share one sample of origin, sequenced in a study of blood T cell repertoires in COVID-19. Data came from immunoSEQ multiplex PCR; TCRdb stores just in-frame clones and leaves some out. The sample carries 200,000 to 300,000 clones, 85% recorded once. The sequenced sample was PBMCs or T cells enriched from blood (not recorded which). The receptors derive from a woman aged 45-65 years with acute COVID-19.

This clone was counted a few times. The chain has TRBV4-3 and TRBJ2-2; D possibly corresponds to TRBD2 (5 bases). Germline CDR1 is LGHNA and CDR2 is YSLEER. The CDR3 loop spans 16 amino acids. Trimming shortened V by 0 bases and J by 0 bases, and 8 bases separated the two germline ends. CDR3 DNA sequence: TGCGCCAGCAGCCAAGATCCCGGGGCGAACACCGGGGAGCTGTTTTTT. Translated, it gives CASSQDPGANTGELFF.

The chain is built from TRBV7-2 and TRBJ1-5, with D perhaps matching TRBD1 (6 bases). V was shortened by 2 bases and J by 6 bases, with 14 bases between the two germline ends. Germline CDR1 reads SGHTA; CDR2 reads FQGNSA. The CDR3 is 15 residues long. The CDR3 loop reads CASSLQGNRGQPQHF. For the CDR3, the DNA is TGTGCCAGCAGCTTACAGGGGAATCGAGGTCAGCCCCAGCATTTT.

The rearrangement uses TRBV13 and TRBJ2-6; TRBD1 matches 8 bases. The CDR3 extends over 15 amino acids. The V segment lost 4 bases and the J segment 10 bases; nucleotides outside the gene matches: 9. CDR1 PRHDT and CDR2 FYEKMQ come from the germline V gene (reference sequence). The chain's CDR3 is CASSSKPGQVNVLTF. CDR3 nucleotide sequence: TGTGCCAGCAGCTCGAAACCGGGACAGGTGAACGTCCTGACTTTC.

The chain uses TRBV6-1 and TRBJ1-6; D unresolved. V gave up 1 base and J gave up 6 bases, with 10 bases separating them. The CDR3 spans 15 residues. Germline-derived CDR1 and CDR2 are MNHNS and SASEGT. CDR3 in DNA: TGTGCCAGCAGTGAAGAGAGGGTGACTAATTCACCCCTCCACTTT. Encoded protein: CASSEERVTNSPLHF.

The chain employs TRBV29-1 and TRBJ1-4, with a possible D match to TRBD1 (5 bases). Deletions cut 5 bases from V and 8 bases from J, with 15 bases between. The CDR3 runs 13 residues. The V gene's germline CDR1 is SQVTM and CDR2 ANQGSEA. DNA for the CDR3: TGCAGCGTTTTATCCTTGGGGGGGGAAAAACTGTTTTTT. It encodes CSVLSLGGEKLFF.

The CDR3 sequence is CASSLDRGYTF. Written as DNA, the CDR3 is TGTGCCAGCAGTCTCGACAGGGGCTACACCTTC. The chain couples TRBV3-1 (or the pseudogene TRBV3-2) to TRBJ1-2, with a tentative D call TRBD1 (6 bases). V lost 6 bases, J lost 8 bases, and 10 bases lay in between. CDR1 LGHDT and CDR2 YNNKEL come from the germline V gene (reference sequence). This CDR3 has 11 residues.

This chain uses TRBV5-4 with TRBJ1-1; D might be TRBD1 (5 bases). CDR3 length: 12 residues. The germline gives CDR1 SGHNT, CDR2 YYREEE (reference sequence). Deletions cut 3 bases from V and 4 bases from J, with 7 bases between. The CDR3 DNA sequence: TGTGCCAGCAGCTCCCAGGGCACTGAAGCTTTCTTT. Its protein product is CASSSQGTEAFF.

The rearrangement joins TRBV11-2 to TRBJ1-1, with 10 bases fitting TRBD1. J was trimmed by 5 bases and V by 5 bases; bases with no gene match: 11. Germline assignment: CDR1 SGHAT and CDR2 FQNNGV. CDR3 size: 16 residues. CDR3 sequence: CASSPGRQGAGTEAFF. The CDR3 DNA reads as TGTGCCAGCAGCCCAGGACGACAGGGGGCAGGTACTGAAGCTTTCTTT. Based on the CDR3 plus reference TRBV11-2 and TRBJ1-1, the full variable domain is EAGVAQSPRYKIIEKRQSVAFWCNPISGHATLYWYQQILGQGPKLLIQFQNNGVVDDSQLPKDRFSAERLKGVDSTLKIQPAKLEDSAVYLCASSPGRQGAGTEAFFGQGTRLTVV.

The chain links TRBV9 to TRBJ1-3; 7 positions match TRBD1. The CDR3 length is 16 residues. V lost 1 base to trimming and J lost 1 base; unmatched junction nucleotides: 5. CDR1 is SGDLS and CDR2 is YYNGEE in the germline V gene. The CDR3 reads CASSVTGVESGNTIYF. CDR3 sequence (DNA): TGTGCCAGCAGCGTAACAGGGGTTGAGTCTGGAAACACCATATATTTT.

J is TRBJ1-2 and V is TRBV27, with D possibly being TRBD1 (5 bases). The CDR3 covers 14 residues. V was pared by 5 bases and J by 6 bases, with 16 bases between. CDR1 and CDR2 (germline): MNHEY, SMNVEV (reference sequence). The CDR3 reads CASSGGGGSNGYTF. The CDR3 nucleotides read TGTGCCAGCAGTGGGGGGGGAGGGAGCAATGGCTACACCTTC.

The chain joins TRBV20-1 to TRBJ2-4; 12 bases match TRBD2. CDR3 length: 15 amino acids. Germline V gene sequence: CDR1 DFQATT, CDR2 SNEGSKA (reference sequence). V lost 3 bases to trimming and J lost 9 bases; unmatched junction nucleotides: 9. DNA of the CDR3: TGCAGTGCTAGTTCTAGCGGGGGGGCCTTCGGCATTCAGTACTTC. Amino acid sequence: CSASSSGGAFGIQYF.

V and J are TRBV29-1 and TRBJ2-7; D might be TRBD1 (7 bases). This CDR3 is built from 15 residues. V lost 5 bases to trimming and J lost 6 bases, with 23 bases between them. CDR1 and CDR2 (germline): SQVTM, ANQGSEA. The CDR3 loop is CSVNLRTGVGGEQYF. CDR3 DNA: TGCAGCGTTAATCTCAGGACAGGTGTGGGAGGCGAGCAGTACTTC.

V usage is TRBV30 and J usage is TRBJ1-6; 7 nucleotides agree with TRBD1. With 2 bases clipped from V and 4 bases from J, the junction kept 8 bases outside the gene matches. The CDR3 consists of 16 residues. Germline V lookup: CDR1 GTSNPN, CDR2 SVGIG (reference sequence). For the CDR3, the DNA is TGTGCCTGGAGTAAACCGGGACAGCAGTATAATTCACCCCTCCACTTT. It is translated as CAWSKPGQQYNSPLHF.

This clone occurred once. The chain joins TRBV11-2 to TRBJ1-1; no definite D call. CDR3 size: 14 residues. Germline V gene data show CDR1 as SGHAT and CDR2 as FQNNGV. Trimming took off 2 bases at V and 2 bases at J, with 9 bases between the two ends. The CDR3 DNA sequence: TGTGCCAGCAGCTTAAGCACAGCCAACACTGAAGCTTTCTTT. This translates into CASSLSTANTEAFF.

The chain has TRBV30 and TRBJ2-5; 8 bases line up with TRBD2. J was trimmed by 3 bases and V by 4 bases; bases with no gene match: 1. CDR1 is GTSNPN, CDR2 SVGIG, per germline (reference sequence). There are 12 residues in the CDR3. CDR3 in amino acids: CAWTGGKETQYF. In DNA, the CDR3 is TGTGCCTGGACGGGGGGGAAAGAGACCCAGTACTTC.

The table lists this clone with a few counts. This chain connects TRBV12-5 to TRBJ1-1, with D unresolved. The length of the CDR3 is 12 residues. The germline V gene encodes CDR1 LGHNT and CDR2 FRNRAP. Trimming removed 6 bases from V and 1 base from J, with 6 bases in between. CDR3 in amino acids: CASGIGNTEAFF. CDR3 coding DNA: TGTGCTAGTGGGATCGGGAACACTGAAGCTTTCTTT.